One T cell receptor beta chain is described in this entry. A junction end diverges from the germline sequence, so it may reflect a read error. Reverse transcription of roughly 0.5 to 1 ug RNA was performed with random hexamers. TCRdb re-called the immunoSEQ multiplex PCR reads through MiXCR, storing one row per CDR3 protein. Of some 160,000 distinct CDR3 sequences in the sample, around 95% were seen once. These data come from a study of CD8 T cells in Susac syndrome. As for the study in general: Blood was drawn from patients with Susac syndrome. At that point, they were therapy-naive, on corticosteroids, or on intravenous immunoglobulin alone.

The CDR3 runs to 15 residues. Per the germline V gene, CDR1 is DFQATT and CDR2 is SNEGSKA (reference sequence). Bulk CD8+ and CD4+ cells came from magnetic negative isolation; CD8+ TEMRA by FACS. The V gene is TRBV20-1, the J gene TRBJ1-1, with a possible D match to TRBD1 (5 bases). Sequences were obtained from CD4+ T cells from PBMCs. This clonotype was sampled from a human donor with Susac syndrome. The CDR3 region is CSAGDPGRGNTEAFF. The CDR3 nucleotides read TGCAGTGCTGGAGACCCGGGGCGAGGGAACACTGAAGCTTTCTTT.